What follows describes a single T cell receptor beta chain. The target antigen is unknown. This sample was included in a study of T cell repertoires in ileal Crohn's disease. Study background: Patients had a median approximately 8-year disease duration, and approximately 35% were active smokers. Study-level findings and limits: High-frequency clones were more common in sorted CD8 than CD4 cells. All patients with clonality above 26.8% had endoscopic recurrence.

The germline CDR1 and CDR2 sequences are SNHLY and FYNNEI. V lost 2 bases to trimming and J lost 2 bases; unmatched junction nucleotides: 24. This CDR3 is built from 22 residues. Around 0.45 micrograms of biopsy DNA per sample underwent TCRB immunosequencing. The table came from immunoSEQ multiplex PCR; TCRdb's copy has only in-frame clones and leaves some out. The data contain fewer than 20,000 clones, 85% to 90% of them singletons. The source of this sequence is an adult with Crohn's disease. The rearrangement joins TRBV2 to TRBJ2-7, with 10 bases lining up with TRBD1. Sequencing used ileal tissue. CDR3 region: CASSERRSIVVGTGVVAYEQYF. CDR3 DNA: TGTGCCAGCAGTGAAAGACGTTCTATCGTAGTGGGGACAGGGGTAGTAGCCTACGAGCAGTACTTC.